This T cell receptor (beta chain) was obtained from a study of T cells in Graves' hyperthyroidism and ophthalmopathy. This clonotype was counted ten times or more. Amplification of TCR beta CDR3 regions was performed using RNA transcripts as template. Using the HTBI primer set, a first-round RT-PCR was run on the TCR CDR3. TCRdb re-derived calls from the multiplex PCR reads in MiXCR, one entry per CDR3 protein. The table lists over 250,000 distinct CDR3 sequences, roughly 15% of them singletons. Germline CDR1 is SGHAT and CDR2 is FQNNGV. J gave up 2 bases and V 7 bases, and 14 bases lay outside the gene matches. This CDR3 spans 18 amino acids.

The sample comprised blood. The receptor's source is a woman between 40 and 55 years old with Graves' ophthalmopathy. This chain uses TRBV11-2 with TRBJ2-3; 11 bases are a match to TRBD2. CDR3 sequence (DNA): TGTGCCAGCAACAATCTAGCGGGGGGTCTAACATTCACAGATACGCAGTATTTT. Residues: CASNNLAGGLTFTDTQYF.